This T cell receptor (beta chain) stems from a study of T cell repertoires in cytomegalovirus infection (dated by TCRdb to the late 2010s). Turning to the overall study: Peptide stimulations targeted recently identified HLA-C-restricted CMV epitopes, whose presentation resists viral immunomodulation, together with well-studied HLA-B-restricted epitopes. Because public TCR beta signatures pointed to carriage of CMV infection together with the matching HLA type, the HLA type of each donor mattered for the analysis.

Study-wide conclusions, independent of this receptor: In both this cohort and an independent roughly 350-donor cohort, the cumulative frequency of public TCR beta family members distinguished carriers of CMV infection plus the relevant HLA type. In the ex vivo response, HLA-C-restricted CMV-specific TCR beta clonotypes were dominant, and in two of eight donors the single most frequent clonotype came from this HLA-C-restricted group.

About this clonotype: Its antigen specificity is not known. The sample holds no much larger clone one base away, and base qualities are not on file.

Per the germline V gene (reference sequence), SEHNR is the CDR1 and FQNEAQ is the CDR2. From cysteine to phenylalanine, the CDR3 is 17 amino acids long. Only CDR3 DNA is held: 51 bases, read in frame from base 1. V and J lose 5 bases and 4 bases, and a span of 21 bases separates them. The instrument given in TCRdb is Illumina HiSeq 1500. The raw public reads went through TCRdb reprocessing: fastp at Q25, MiXCR clone calling, in-frame beta chains kept. All rows with the same CDR3 protein become a single entry with the most common DNA and genes. The sample table holds fewer than 1,000,000 distinct CDR3 sequences, of which roughly 31% were seen once. The ten largest clones capture roughly an eighth of the sample. The treatment or condition tag for this specimen amounts to: in vitro stimulation with specific CMV peptide epitopes to enrich CMV-specific T cells.

The sequence links TRBV7-9 to TRBJ1-5, with a weak D call of TRBD1 (6 bases match). This TCR was recovered from a human donor in good health (CMV status not recorded). Some clones in this sample may be carry-over from other donors' samples. The material was cultured CD8+ T cells from PBMCs, obtained from culture after CMV antigen stimulation. The bases are TGTGCCAGCAGCCACTCCCCCGGACAGAGCCAGAATCAGCCCCAGCATTTT. Its amino acids are CASSHSPGQSQNQPQHF.